Below, 28 T cell receptor beta chains from the same sample are listed, as sequenced in a study of cytomegalovirus exposure and HLA in healthy donors. This PCR relied on a set of 60 Vbeta primers and 13 Jbeta primers. Method: immunoSEQ multiplex PCR; TCRdb's copy keeps in-frame clones and lacks some. The sample consists of some 150,000 clones, about 61% of them appearing once. Sequenced: PBMCs. The receptor source for this set is a woman aged 40 to 50 in good health and CMV-seronegative.

This chain joins TRBV7-2 and TRBJ1-1; D is unclear. The CDR3 spans 14 residues. V was cut by 7 bases and J by 1 base, with 13 bases left in between. CDR1 SGHTA and CDR2 FQGNSA come from the germline V gene. CDR3 DNA sequence: TGTGCCAGCATTTCGTCCGTCTCGAACACTGAAGCTTTCTTT. It codes for CASISSVSNTEAFF. Using reference TRBV7-2 and TRBJ1-1 for the parts outside the CDR3, the full variable domain is GAGVSQSPSNKVTEKGKDVELRCDPISGHTALYWYRQSLGQGLEFLIYFQGNSAPDKSGLPSDRFSAERTGGSVSTLTIQRTQQEDSAVYLCASISSVSNTEAFFGQGTRLTVV.

Only a few counts were recorded for this clone. The V and J genes are TRBV7-9 and TRBJ2-7; 11 bases align to TRBD2. The trim removed 1 base at V and 7 bases at J, leaving 3 bases unmatched. CDR3 size: 14 residues. Germline V lookup: CDR1 SEHNR, CDR2 FQNEAQ (reference sequence). This CDR3 reads CASSLVGLAEEQYF. Written as DNA, the CDR3 is TGTGCCAGCAGCTTAGTGGGACTAGCGGAGGAGCAGTACTTC.

The V and J genes are TRBV16 and TRBJ1-4; D unresolved. The ends were cut back, 2 bases at V and 14 bases at J, with 15 bases in the middle. This CDR3 is 13 amino acids long. Germline V gene lookup returns CDR1 KGHSY and CDR2 FQNENV. As DNA, the CDR3 is TGTGCCAGCAGCCAAGGGGAGTCAACCCACCTGTTTTTT. Protein: CASSQGESTHLFF.

The chain carries TRBV10-3 and TRBJ2-5; 7 nucleotides agree with TRBD2. CDR1 is ENHRY and CDR2 is SYGVKD in the germline V gene. Trimming at V came to 4 bases and at J to 3 bases, leaving 5 bases not matched to a gene. The CDR3 spans 14 residues. The CDR3 here is CAISVGLPEETQYF. The CDR3 DNA reads as TGTGCCATCAGTGTGGGACTACCAGAAGAGACCCAGTACTTC.

The V and J genes are TRBV7-2 and TRBJ2-5, with TRBD2 matching 14 bases. The DNA end is a closer match to TRBJ2-7, so the J assignment may be wrong. The CDR3 has 15 residues. Germline lookup yields CDR1 SGHTA and CDR2 FQGNSA. This CDR3 is CASSPTSGGAYEQYF. The DNA of the CDR3 is TGTGCCAGCAGCCCGACTAGCGGGGGGGCCTACGAGCAGTACTTC.

The chain employs TRBV7-2 and TRBJ2-2; 8 bases align to TRBD1. J was trimmed by 7 bases and V by 4 bases; bases with no gene match: 8. This CDR3 is 15 amino acids long. From germline, CDR1 is SGHTA and CDR2 FQGNSA. The chain's CDR3 is CASSSRQGNRGELFF. In nucleotides, the CDR3 is TGTGCCAGCAGCTCCCGACAGGGGAATCGCGGGGAGCTGTTTTTT.

V gene TRBV5-1 combines with J gene TRBJ2-6, with D unresolved. The CDR3 runs 18 residues. V lost 0 bases to trimming and J lost 0 bases, with 13 bases between them. Germline values: CDR1 SGHRS, CDR2 YFSETQ. The CDR3 coding sequence is TGCGCCAGCAGCTTGGAGTCCAGGTTTGACTCTGGGGCCAACGTCCTGACTTTC. This translates into CASSLESRFDSGANVLTF.

The chain combines TRBV6-5 with TRBJ2-5; possible D gene TRBD1, 6 bases. Per the germline V gene, CDR1 is MNHEY and CDR2 is SVGAGI. Trimming shortened V by 5 bases and J by 2 bases, and 15 bases separated the two germline ends. The CDR3 has 15 amino acids. The CDR3 region is CASSPGQSTQETQYF. CDR3 nucleotides: TGTGCCAGCAGTCCTGGACAGTCAACACAAGAGACCCAGTACTTC.

The J gene is TRBJ1-2, the V gene TRBV5-1; 9 bases are a match to TRBD1. Germline V lookup: CDR1 SGHRS, CDR2 YFSETQ. This CDR3 is built from 15 residues. The ends lost 4 bases at V and 4 bases at J; junction bases unmatched: 8. CDR3 DNA sequence: TGCGCCAGCAGCCAAGACAGGGGGTTCTCCTATGGCTACACCTTC. Translated: CASSQDRGFSYGYTF.

This chain links TRBV6-1 with TRBJ1-3; maybe TRBD1 (5 bases). CDR1 and CDR2 from the germline V gene are MNHNS and SASEGT. The V gene lost 1 base and the J gene lost 4 bases, with 14 bases spanning the gap. The CDR3 contains 16 residues. The CDR3 DNA reads TGTGCCAGCAGTGAAGGGAGCCTGGGACTGGGAAACACCATATATTTT. Translating gives CASSEGSLGLGNTIYF.

The gene calls are TRBV6-1 and TRBJ2-4, with D possibly being TRBD2 (5 bases). CDR1 is MNHNS and CDR2 is SASEGT in the germline V gene. V shed 3 bases and J shed 0 bases, with 21 bases lying between them. This CDR3 has 19 residues. In nucleotides, the CDR3 is TGTGCCAGCAGTGACCGAATAAGGACTCTAAAATTAGCCAAAAACATTCAGTACTTC. It encodes CASSDRIRTLKLAKNIQYF.

V and J are TRBV12-5 and TRBJ2-3; TRBD1 is a possible D gene (6 bases). CDR3 length: 15 residues. The germline gives CDR1 LGHNT, CDR2 FRNRAP. Between the trimmed V and J ends, which lost 2 bases and 5 bases, there was a span of 14 bases. CDR3 amino acids: CASGLRAGEGDTQYF. The CDR3 DNA reads as TGTGCTAGTGGTTTGCGGGCAGGGGAAGGAGATACGCAGTATTTT.

CDR3 sequence: CASSESPGSSAFF. CDR3 nucleotides: TGCGCCAGCAGTGAGTCTCCCGGGTCATCGGCTTTCTTT. The chain recombines TRBV10-1 with TRBJ1-1; D not resolved. V lost 0 bases and J lost 11, with 13 bases in between. The CDR3 is 13 residues long. Looked up from germline, CDR1 is WNHNN and CDR2 is SYGVQD (reference sequence).

This clone occurred a few times. The rearrangement uses TRBV30 and TRBJ1-1; D unclear. Germline V gene data show CDR1 as GTSNPN and CDR2 as SVGIG (reference sequence). This CDR3 contains 13 residues. V dropped 0 bases and J dropped 5 bases, with 10 bases sitting between them. The CDR3 spells CAWSVLSATEAFF. CDR3 coding DNA: TGTGCCTGGAGTGTATTGTCAGCGACTGAAGCTTTCTTT.

The J gene is TRBJ1-1, the V gene TRBV7-8, with a possible D match to TRBD1 (5 bases). This CDR3 is built from 12 residues. Looked up from germline, CDR1 is SGHVS and CDR2 is FQNEAQ. V was cut by 3 bases and J by 8 bases, with 10 bases left in between. The CDR3 region is CASSLRPGEAFF. The CDR3 nucleotides are TGTGCCAGCAGCTTGCGGCCAGGGGAAGCTTTCTTT.

The V and J genes are TRBV5-1 and TRBJ2-6; the D is unclear. Germline CDR1 and CDR2: SGHRS and YFSETQ. V lost 3 bases and J lost 0, with 4 bases in between. This CDR3 contains 14 residues. CDR3 sequence reads: CASSSGSGANVLTF. The CDR3 DNA follows: TGCGCCAGCAGCTCCGGCTCTGGGGCCAACGTCCTGACTTTC. Full variable domain (outside the CDR3, taken from reference TRBV5-1 and TRBJ2-6): KAGVTQTPRYLIKTRGQQVTLSCSPISGHRSVSWYQQTPGQGLQFLFEYFSETQRNKGNFPGRFSGRQFSNSRSEMNVSTLELGDSALYLCASSSGSGANVLTFGAGSRLTVL.

This chain joins TRBV30 and TRBJ2-3; 8 bases are a match to TRBD1. The CDR3 is 17 residues long. In germline, CDR1 is GTSNPN, CDR2 SVGIG (reference sequence). J lost 0 bases, V lost 3 bases, and 11 bases had no gene match. The CDR3 sequence: CAWSTPRTGQSTDTQYF. DNA of the CDR3: TGTGCCTGGAGCACACCTAGGACAGGGCAAAGCACAGATACGCAGTATTTT.

This chain joins TRBV10-3 and TRBJ1-2; D gene unclear. Germline-derived CDR1 and CDR2 are ENHRY and SYGVKD. The CDR3 contains 12 residues. The V end was cut by 3 bases, the J end by 6 bases, with 8 bases between. CDR3 nucleotides: TGTGCCATCAGTGAAATGGGCGATGGCTACACCTTC. Translating it yields CAISEMGDGYTF.

The V call is TRBV6-4, the J call TRBJ2-3; 7 bases map to TRBD1. Germline V CDR1 and CDR2: MRHNA, SNTAGT. J was trimmed by 1 base and V by 5 bases; bases with no gene match: 12. The CDR3 covers 17 residues. This chain's CDR3 is CASSRQGVPPGTDTQYF. The CDR3 region has the DNA TGTGCCAGCAGTCGCCAGGGGGTTCCACCAGGCACAGATACGCAGTATTTT.

In this sample, this clone turned up a few times. This sequence joins TRBV7-6 and TRBJ2-1; 11 bases are a match to TRBD2. Trimming removed 1 base from V and 0 bases from J; junction bases left unmatched: 5. CDR1 is SGHVS, CDR2 FNYEAQ, per germline. The CDR3 extends over 18 amino acids. The CDR3: CASSLGPTSGGSYNEQFF. CDR3 coding DNA: TGTGCCAGCAGCTTAGGCCCTACTAGCGGGGGCTCCTACAATGAGCAGTTCTTC. Based on the CDR3 plus reference TRBV7-6 and TRBJ2-1, the full variable domain is GAGVSQSPRYKVTKRGQDVALRCDPISGHVSLYWYRQALGQGPEFLTYFNYEAQQDKSGLPNDRFSAERPEGSISTLTIQRTEQRDSAMYRCASSLGPTSGGSYNEQFFGPGTRLTVL.

The rearrangement uses TRBV7-9 and TRBJ1-1, with 7 positions matching TRBD1. The CDR3 sequence is 13 residues long. V shed 6 bases and J 4 bases; nucleotides not matched to a gene: 5. Per germline, CDR1 SEHNR and CDR2 FQNEAQ (reference sequence). Written as DNA, the CDR3 is TGTGCCAGCAGTTTACAGGGGATCACTGAAGCTTTCTTT. This gives the protein CASSLQGITEAFF. Looking up the rest from reference TRBV7-9 and TRBJ1-1 gives the full variable domain: DTGVSQNPRHKITKRGQNVTFRCDPISEHNRLYWYRQTLGQGPEFLTYFQNEAQLEKSRLLSDRFSAERPKGSFSTLEIQRTEQGDSAMYLCASSLQGITEAFFGQGTRLTVV.

The chain combines TRBV30 with TRBJ1-3, with D possibly TRBD1 on 5 matching bases. The CDR3 runs 12 residues. Germline CDR1 reads GTSNPN; CDR2 reads SVGIG (reference sequence). Trimming stripped 4 bases from V and 4 bases from J, with 8 bases between. CDR3 residues: CAWTQGGNTIYF. The CDR3 DNA sequence: TGTGCCTGGACCCAGGGAGGAAACACCATATATTTT.

This chain uses TRBV10-1 with TRBJ2-3; 7 bases map to TRBD1. V gave up 4 bases and J gave up 2 bases; unmatched junction bases: 9. This CDR3 has 16 amino acids. The germline V gene encodes CDR1 WNHNN and CDR2 SYGVQD (reference sequence). DNA of the CDR3: TGCGCCAGCAGTGCCTACCGGGACAGTCTCACAGATACGCAGTATTTT. It specifies CASSAYRDSLTDTQYF.

The chain is built from TRBV7-2 and TRBJ1-1; D not certain. Germline CDR1 SGHTA, CDR2 FQGNSA. The CDR3 loop spans 15 amino acids. V lost 2 bases, J lost 5 bases, and 15 bases lay in between. The CDR3 is CASSLQRTAGTEAFF. For the CDR3, the DNA is TGTGCCAGCAGCTTACAGAGGACGGCGGGTACTGAAGCTTTCTTT.

This clone has just a few counts. This chain joins TRBV5-1 and TRBJ1-1; D not resolved. The CDR3 is 14 amino acids. Germline lookup yields CDR1 SGHRS and CDR2 YFSETQ. Trimming took 1 base from V and 0 from J, leaving 7 bases between them. The CDR3 is CASSLNAVNTEAFF. Written as DNA, the CDR3 is TGCGCCAGCAGCTTGAACGCGGTGAACACTGAAGCTTTCTTT.

The sample holds a few counts of this clone. V gene TRBV2 combines with J gene TRBJ1-5; the D is unclear. This CDR3 spans 14 amino acids. V shed 8 bases and J shed 0 bases, with 11 bases lying between them. CDR1 and CDR2 (germline): SNHLY, FYNNEI. In DNA form, the CDR3 reads TGTGCCAGCGGCCTAGATGGTAGCAATCAGCCCCAGCATTTT. It codes for CASGLDGSNQPQHF.

The J gene is TRBJ2-2, the V gene TRBV18, with D unclear. The CDR3 sequence is 13 residues long. V lost 3 bases, J lost 3 bases, and 5 bases lay in between. Germline-derived CDR1 and CDR2 are KGHSH and LQKENI. The CDR3 here is CASSPSDTGELFF. CDR3 DNA: TGTGCCAGCTCACCGTCAGACACCGGGGAGCTGTTTTTT. Full variable domain (outside the CDR3, taken from reference TRBV18 and TRBJ2-2): NAGVMQNPRHLVRRRGQEARLRCSPMKGHSHVYWYRQLPEEGLKFMVYLQKENIIDESGMPKERFSAEFPKEGPSILRIQQVVRGDSAAYFCASSPSDTGELFFGEGSRLTVL.

The V gene is TRBV4-3, the J gene TRBJ2-7; D might be TRBD2 (5 bases). The V gene lost 1 base and the J gene lost 3 bases, with 10 bases spanning the gap. This CDR3 is built from 14 residues. Germline CDR1 LGHNA, CDR2 YSLEER. The CDR3 nucleotides read TGCGCCAGCAGCCAAGGGACGGGAATCTACGAGCAGTACTTC. This sequence encodes CASSQGTGIYEQYF.